Below, one T cell receptor beta chain is given with its context. Its antigen is not identified. Data came from immunoSEQ multiplex PCR; TCRdb stores just in-frame clones and leaves some out. The table includes 35,000 to 50,000 clones, just under 80% detected once. The sort gate was single viable CD3+CD4+CD8-CD45RO+ cells for memory CD4+ T cells. Donors' CMV status reflects serum IgG against pp150, pp28, p38, p52. After thawing, CD4+ T cells were positively selected. The sample belongs to a study of memory CD4+ T cells and cytomegalovirus serostatus. Study-level background: Of the healthy Belgian adults, nine or ten were CMV seropositive and 20 to 30 seronegative.

Broader study findings: Repertoires predicted CMV serostatus with median bootstrapped AUC of about 0.95.

The junction had 7 bases not matched to a gene; V was cut back by 5 bases and J by 1 base. The CDR3 is 16 amino acids. Per germline, CDR1 SGHAT and CDR2 FQNNGV. Input material: memory CD4+ T cells from blood. The chain recombines TRBV11-2 with TRBJ2-3; 9 nucleotides agree with TRBD1. The sequence was obtained from an adult in good health and CMV-seronegative. CDR3 loop: CASSPRTGAGTDTQYF. The CDR3 nucleotides read TGTGCCAGCAGCCCTCGGACAGGGGCGGGCACAGATACGCAGTATTTT.